A selection of T cell receptor beta chains follows, all from one sample in a study of T-cell reconstitution after alpha-beta-depleted transplantation in children. In TCRdb, the PCR reads were re-called with MiXCR into one record per CDR3 protein. Altogether nearly 350,000 distinct CDR3 sequences are present, around 15% being singletons, with the ten largest covering about 41%. The sample was PBMCs, mostly from graft donor cells, taken 360 days after TCRalphabeta/CD19-depleted stem cell transplant. Source of these receptors: a male patient aged 2-15 years who had a stem cell transplant for acute lymphoblastic leukemia, so the T cells may come from the graft donor. Each CDR3 is given without its conserved first and last residue. D genes are given only for firm matches.

v_call	d_call	j_call	cdr3_aa
TRBV5-5	-	TRBJ2-7	ASSRGGGSYEQY
TRBV2	TRBD2	TRBJ2-2	ASSSGTSYTGELF
TRBV3-1	TRBD2	TRBJ2-1	ASSQDWPISGSSYNEQF
TRBV11-1	TRBD2	TRBJ2-1	ASSLLSGSFVTYYNEQF
TRBV5-1	TRBD1	TRBJ1-1	ASSFGTGAIVTEAF
TRBV7-9	TRBD1	TRBJ1-1	ASRPYLKGARYTEAF
TRBV20-1	TRBD1	TRBJ2-4	SAREAGTGGKNIQY
TRBV5-1	-	TRBJ1-2	ASSLGGMNGYT
TRBV12-3/TRBV12-4	-	TRBJ2-1	ASSPGTLPYNEQF
TRBV12-3/TRBV12-4	TRBD2	TRBJ2-7	ASSLARGLAGDYEQY
TRBV28	-	TRBJ1-1	ASSSPGLRRNTEAF
TRBV15	-	TRBJ2-3	ATSRDSPLGTDTQY
TRBV20-1	TRBD1	TRBJ1-5	SATRRQGFNQPQH
TRBV28	-	TRBJ2-5	ASSFLGRTYRDNQETQY
TRBV5-1	-	TRBJ2-2	ASCLNAGPPRGTGELF
TRBV28	TRBD2	TRBJ2-1	ASSFWLAGADEQF
TRBV12-3/TRBV12-4	-	TRBJ2-7	ASSFRGFTYEQY
TRBV4-3	TRBD1	TRBJ1-4	ASSQGLGQGDWSNEKLF
TRBV2	TRBD2	TRBJ2-7	ASSAGSGLADSYEQY
TRBV12-3/TRBV12-4	-	TRBJ1-2	ASSQGTRGYT
TRBV9	-	TRBJ2-5	ASSAEVSQETQY
TRBV20-1	-	TRBJ2-4	SARGVRHIQY
TRBV10-3	-	TRBJ2-7	AISEETGANEQY
TRBV12-3/TRBV12-4	-	TRBJ2-7	ASSFRGAYEQY
TRBV12-3/TRBV12-4	-	TRBJ2-2	ASTRPSPTVPGELF
TRBV12-3/TRBV12-4	TRBD1	TRBJ2-1	ASSFVLFDRGQERRQF
TRBV6-6	-	TRBJ1-1	ASRPGTEAF
TRBV20-1	-	TRBJ1-5	SARPVGVQPQH
TRBV7-6	TRBD1	TRBJ2-3	ASSWDRGLSTDTQY
TRBV14	-	TRBJ2-7	ASSVGPSIYEQY
TRBV5-1	TRBD2	TRBJ2-6	ASSLAGREAPGANVLT
TRBV27	TRBD2	TRBJ2-1	ASSFGWEGLKDEQF
TRBV15	-	TRBJ1-6	ATSRVNSPLH
TRBV13	-	TRBJ1-1	ASSGQTRPMNTEAF
TRBV10-3	-	TRBJ2-7	AIGIRDSFEQY
TRBV27	-	TRBJ2-1	ASSLYPGGPYNEQF
TRBV5-5	TRBD2	TRBJ2-1	ASSLRSGGLIEQF
TRBV6-5	TRBD2	TRBJ2-1	ASSYRTSGSFGEQF
TRBV20-1	TRBD2	TRBJ2-1	SASALAGGLGYSYNEQF
TRBV28	-	TRBJ1-5	ASSLWGQDQPQH
TRBV10-3	-	TRBJ2-3	AINGWQSPDTQY
TRBV5-6	-	TRBJ2-3	ASSSRPRSTDTQY
TRBV4-1	-	TRBJ2-1	ASSSGLFTYNEQF
TRBV20-1	-	TRBJ2-7	SALGTYEQY
TRBV6-1	-	TRBJ1-4	ASSEGTLNEKLF
TRBV3-1	-	TRBJ1-1	ASSQDLGSSSTEAF
TRBV12-3/TRBV12-4	TRBD1	TRBJ1-5	ASSLGTGTGGHQPQH
TRBV20-1	TRBD1	TRBJ2-7	SARGSGQGAYEQY
TRBV20-1	-	TRBJ2-7	SASPAGYEQY
TRBV25-1	TRBD2	TRBJ2-1	ASSDPLSAGVSYNEQF